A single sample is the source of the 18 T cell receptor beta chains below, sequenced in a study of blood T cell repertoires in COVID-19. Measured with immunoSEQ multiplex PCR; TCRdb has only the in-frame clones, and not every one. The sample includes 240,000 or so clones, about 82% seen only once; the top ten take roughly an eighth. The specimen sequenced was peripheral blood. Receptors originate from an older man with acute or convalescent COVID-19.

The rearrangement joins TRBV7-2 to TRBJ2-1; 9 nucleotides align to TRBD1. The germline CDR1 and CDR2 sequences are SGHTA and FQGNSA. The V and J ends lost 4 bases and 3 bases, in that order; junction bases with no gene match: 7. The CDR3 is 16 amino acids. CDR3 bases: TGTGCCAGCAGCTCAGAACCGGGACAGGGCTACAATGAGCAGTTCTTC. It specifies CASSSEPGQGYNEQFF. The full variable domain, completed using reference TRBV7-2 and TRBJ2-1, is GAGVSQSPSNKVTEKGKDVELRCDPISGHTALYWYRQSLGQGLEFLIYFQGNSAPDKSGLPSDRFSAERTGGSVSTLTIQRTQQEDSAVYLCASSSEPGQGYNEQFFGPGTRLTVL.

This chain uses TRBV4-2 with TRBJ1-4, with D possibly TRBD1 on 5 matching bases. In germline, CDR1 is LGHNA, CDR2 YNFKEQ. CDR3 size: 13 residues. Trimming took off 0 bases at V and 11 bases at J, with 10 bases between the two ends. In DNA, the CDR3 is TGTGCCAGCAGCCAAGATCTAGGGGCGAAACTGTTTTTT. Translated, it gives CASSQDLGAKLFF.

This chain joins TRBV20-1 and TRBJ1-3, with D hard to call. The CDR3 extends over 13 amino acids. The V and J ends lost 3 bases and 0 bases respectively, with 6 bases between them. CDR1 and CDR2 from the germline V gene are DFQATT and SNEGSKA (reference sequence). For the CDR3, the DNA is TGCAGTGCTAGTGTGAGCTCTGGAAACACCATATATTTT. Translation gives CSASVSSGNTIYF.

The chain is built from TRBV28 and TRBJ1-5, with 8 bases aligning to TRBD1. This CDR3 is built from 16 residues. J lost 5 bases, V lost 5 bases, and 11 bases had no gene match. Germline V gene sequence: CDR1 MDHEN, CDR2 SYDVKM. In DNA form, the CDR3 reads TGTGCCAGCAGTCCAGAAGGACAGGGATGGGATCAGCCCCAGCATTTT. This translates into CASSPEGQGWDQPQHF.

CDR3 region: CASSHEGPRGEQYF. CDR3 sequence (DNA): TGTGCCAGCAGCCACGAGGGCCCCCGGGGCGAGCAGTACTTC. J is TRBJ2-7 and V is TRBV3-1 (or the pseudogene TRBV3-2), with D perhaps TRBD2 (5 bases). V lost 3 bases and J 6 bases, leaving 15 bases between the germline ends. The germline V gene has CDR1 LGHDT and CDR2 YNNKEL (reference sequence). CDR3 length: 14 amino acids.

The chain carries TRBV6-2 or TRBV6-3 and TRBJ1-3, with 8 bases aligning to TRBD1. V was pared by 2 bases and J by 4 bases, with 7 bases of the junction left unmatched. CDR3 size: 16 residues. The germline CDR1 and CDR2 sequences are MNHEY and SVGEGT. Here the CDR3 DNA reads TGTGCCAGCAGTTACCCCCCGACAGGGGCCGGAAACACCATATATTTT. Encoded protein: CASSYPPTGAGNTIYF.

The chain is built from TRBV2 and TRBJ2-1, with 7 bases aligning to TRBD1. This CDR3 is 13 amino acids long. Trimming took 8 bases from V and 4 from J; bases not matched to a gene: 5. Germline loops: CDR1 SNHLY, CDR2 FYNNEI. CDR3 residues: CASVDRDYNEQFF. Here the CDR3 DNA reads TGTGCCAGCGTTGACAGGGATTACAATGAGCAGTTCTTC.

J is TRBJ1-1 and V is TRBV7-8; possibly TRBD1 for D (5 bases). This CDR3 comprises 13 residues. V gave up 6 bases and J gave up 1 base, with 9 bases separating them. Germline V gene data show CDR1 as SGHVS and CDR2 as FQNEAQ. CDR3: CASSSRENTEAFF. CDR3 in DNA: TGTGCCAGCAGTTCCAGGGAGAACACTGAAGCTTTCTTT.

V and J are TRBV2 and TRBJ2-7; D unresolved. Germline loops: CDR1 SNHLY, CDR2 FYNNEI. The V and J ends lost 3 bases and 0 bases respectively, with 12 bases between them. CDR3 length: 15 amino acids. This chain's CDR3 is CASSEVLDNSYEQYF. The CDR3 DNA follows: TGTGCCAGCAGTGAGGTTTTAGACAACTCCTACGAGCAGTACTTC.

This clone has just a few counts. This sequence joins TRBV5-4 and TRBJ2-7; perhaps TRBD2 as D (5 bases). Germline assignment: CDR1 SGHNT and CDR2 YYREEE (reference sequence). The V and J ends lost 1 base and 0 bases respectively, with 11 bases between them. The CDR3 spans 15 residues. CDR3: CASSLSGEPSYEQYF. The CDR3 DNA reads TGTGCCAGCAGCTTGTCCGGGGAGCCCTCCTACGAGCAGTACTTC.

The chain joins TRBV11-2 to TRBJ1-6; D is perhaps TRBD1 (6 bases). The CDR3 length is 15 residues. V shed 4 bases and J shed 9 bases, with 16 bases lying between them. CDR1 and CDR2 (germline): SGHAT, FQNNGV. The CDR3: CASSSRTAGGSPLHF. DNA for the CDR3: TGTGCCAGCAGCTCCCGGACAGCAGGTGGTTCACCCCTCCACTTT. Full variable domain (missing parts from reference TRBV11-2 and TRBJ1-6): EAGVAQSPRYKIIEKRQSVAFWCNPISGHATLYWYQQILGQGPKLLIQFQNNGVVDDSQLPKDRFSAERLKGVDSTLKIQPAKLEDSAVYLCASSSRTAGGSPLHFGNGTRLTVT.

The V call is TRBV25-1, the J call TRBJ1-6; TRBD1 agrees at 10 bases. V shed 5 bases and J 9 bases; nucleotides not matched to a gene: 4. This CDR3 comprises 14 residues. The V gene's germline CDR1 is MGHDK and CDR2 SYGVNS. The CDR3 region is CASSIRDRGSPLHF. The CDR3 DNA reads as TGTGCCAGCAGTATCCGGGACAGGGGTTCACCCCTCCACTTT.

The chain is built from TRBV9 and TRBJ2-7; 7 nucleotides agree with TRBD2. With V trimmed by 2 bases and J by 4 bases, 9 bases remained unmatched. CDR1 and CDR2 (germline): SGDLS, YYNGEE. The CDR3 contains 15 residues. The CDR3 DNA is TGTGCCAGCAGCGTCAGCGGGATCCCCGCTTACGAGCAGTACTTC. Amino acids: CASSVSGIPAYEQYF.

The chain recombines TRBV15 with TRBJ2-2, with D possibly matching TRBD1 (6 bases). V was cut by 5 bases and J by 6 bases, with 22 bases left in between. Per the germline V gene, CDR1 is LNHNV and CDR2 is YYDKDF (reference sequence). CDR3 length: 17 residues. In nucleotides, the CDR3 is TGTGCCACCAGCCTAGGGCTGTTCAGGGGAAGAGCCGGGGAGCTGTTTTTT. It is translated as CATSLGLFRGRAGELFF. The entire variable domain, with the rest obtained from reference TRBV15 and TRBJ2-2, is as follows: DAMVIQNPRYQVTQFGKPVTLSCSQTLNHNVMYWYQQKSSQAPKLLFHYYDKDFNNEADTPDNFQSRRPNTSFCFLDIRSPGLGDTAMYLCATSLGLFRGRAGELFFGEGSRLTVL.

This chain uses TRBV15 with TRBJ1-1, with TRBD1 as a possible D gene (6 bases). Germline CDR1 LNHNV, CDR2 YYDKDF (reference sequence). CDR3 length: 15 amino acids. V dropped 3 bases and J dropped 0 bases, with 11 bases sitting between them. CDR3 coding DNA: TGTGCCACCAGCAGGTCACAGGGCATGAACACTGAAGCTTTCTTT. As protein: CATSRSQGMNTEAFF.

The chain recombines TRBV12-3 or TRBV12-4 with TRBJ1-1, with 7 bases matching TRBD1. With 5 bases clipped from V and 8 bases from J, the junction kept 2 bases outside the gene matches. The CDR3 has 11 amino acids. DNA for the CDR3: TGTGCCAGCAGTGGGGACAGAGAAGCTTTCTTT. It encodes CASSGDREAFF.

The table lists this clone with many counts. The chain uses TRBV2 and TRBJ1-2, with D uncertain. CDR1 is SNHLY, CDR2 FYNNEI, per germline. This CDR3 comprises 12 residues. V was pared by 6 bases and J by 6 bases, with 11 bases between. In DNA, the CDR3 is TGTGCCAGCAGGAGAGAAACGGATGGCTACACCTTC. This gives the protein CASRRETDGYTF.

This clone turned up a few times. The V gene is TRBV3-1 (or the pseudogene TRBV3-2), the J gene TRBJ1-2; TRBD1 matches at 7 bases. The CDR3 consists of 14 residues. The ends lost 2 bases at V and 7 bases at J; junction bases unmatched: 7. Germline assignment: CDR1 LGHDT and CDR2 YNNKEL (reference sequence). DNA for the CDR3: TGTGCCAGCAGCCAAAACACAGGGGCGTCTGGCTACACCTTC. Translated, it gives CASSQNTGASGYTF.